This T cell receptor beta chain was profiled in a study of T-cell reconstitution after alpha-beta-depleted transplantation in children. Study-level findings and limits: T-cell counts and diversity at one year following transplant were attributed mainly to newly produced T cells. High day-60 TCRbeta diversity in some patients came from surviving recipient T cells and thymic progenitors.

The CDR3 sequence is 16 residues long. Germline CDR1 reads LGHNA; CDR2 reads YSLEER. Trimming at V came to 0 bases and at J to 3 bases, leaving 4 bases not matched to a gene. Preparation of the TCRbeta library involved a method that used unique molecular identifiers. A single record per CDR3 protein comes from TCRdb applying MiXCR to the PCR reads. The table has more than 200,000 distinct CDR3 sequences, about 15% seen once. Comments on this clonotype: Its antigen is currently unknown.

The V call is TRBV4-3, the J call TRBJ1-2, with 10 bases lining up with TRBD1. The sequence derives from a male patient between 2 and 10 years old who had a stem cell transplant for acute lymphoblastic leukemia, so the T cells may come from the graft donor. This sample comprised PBMCs, mostly from graft donor cells, obtained 360 days after TCRalphabeta/CD19-depleted stem cell transplant. The CDR3 region is CASSQETGGSYYGYTF. As DNA, the CDR3 is TGCGCCAGCAGCCAAGAGACAGGGGGCTCTTACTATGGCTACACCTTC.